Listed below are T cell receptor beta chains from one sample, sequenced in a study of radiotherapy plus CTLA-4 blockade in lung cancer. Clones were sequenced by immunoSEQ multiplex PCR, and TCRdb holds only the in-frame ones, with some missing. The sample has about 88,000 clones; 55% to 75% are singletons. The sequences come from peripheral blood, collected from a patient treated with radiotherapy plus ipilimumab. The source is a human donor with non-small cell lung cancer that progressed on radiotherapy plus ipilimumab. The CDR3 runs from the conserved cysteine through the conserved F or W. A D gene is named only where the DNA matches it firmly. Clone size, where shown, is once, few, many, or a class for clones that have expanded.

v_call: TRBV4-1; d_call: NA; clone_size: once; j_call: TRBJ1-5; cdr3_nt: TGCGCCAGCAGCCAAGATTTCAATCAGCCCCAGCATTTT; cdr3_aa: CASSQDFNQPQHF
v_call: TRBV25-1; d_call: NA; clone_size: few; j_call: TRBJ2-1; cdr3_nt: TGTGCCAGCAACCCCCAGAACGGTGGGAATGAGCAGTTCTTC; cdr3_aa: CASNPQNGGNEQFF
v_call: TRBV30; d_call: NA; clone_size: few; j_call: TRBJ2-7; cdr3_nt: TGTGCCTGGAGTGGGCGAACTAGGAACGAGCAGTACTTC; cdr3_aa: CAWSGRTRNEQYF
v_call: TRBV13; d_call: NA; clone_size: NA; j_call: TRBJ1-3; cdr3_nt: TGTGCCAGCAGCTTATACGTGAGCTCTGGAAACACCATATATTTT; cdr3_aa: CASSLYVSSGNTIYF
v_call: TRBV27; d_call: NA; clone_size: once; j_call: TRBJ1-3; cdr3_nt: TGTGCCAGCAGCCGGGACCCCGGGAACACCATATATTTT; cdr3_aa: CASSRDPGNTIYF
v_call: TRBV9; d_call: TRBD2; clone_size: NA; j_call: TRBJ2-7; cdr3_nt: TGTGCCAGCAGCGTTAGCGGGAGGGCGGACTACGAGCAGTACTTC; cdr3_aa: CASSVSGRADYEQYF
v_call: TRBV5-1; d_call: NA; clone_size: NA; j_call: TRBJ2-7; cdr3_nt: TGCGCCAGCAGAAAGGACGTCGGAGCCTACGAGCAGTACTTC; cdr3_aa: CASRKDVGAYEQYF
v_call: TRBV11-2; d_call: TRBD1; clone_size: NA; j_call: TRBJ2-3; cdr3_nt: TGTGCCAGCAGCTTAGAGGCGACAGGGGGATTTAGCACAGATACGCAGTATTTT; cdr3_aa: CASSLEATGGFSTDTQYF
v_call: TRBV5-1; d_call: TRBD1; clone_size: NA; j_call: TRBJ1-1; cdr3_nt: TGCGCCAGCACCCGACAGGGGGACGACACTGAAGCTTTCTTT; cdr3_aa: CASTRQGDDTEAFF
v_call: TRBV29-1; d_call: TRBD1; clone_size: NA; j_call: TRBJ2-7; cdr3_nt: TGCAGCGTTGAGGGGGACAGGCCCCTCGAGCAGTACTTC; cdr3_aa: CSVEGDRPLEQYF
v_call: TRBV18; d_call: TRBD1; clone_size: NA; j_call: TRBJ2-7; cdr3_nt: TGTGCCAGCTCACCAGACAGGGGGCGCATCGACGAGCAGTACTTC; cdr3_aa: CASSPDRGRIDEQYF
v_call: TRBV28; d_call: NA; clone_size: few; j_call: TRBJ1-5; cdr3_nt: TGTGCCAGCAGTTTTGTAAATTGGGGAGATCCGAGGGATCAGCCCCAGCATTTT; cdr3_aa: CASSFVNWGDPRDQPQHF
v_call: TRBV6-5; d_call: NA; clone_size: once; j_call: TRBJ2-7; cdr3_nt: TGTGCCAGCAGCAGTCTCCCCCCCTACGAGCAGTACTTC; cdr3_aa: CASSSLPPYEQYF
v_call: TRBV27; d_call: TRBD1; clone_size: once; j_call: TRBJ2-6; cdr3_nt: TGTGCCAGCAGTCCCCGGACAGGGCTCGTTGGGGCCAACGTCCTGACTTTC; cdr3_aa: CASSPRTGLVGANVLTF
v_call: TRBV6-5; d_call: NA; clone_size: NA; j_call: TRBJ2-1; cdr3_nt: TGTGCCAGCAGTTCTAGGGGTTACAATGAGCAGTTCTTC; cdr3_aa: CASSSRGYNEQFF
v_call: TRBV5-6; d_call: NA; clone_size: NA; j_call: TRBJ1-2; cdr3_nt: TGTGCCAGCAGCTTGGAGGGCAGTAACTATGGCTACACCTTC; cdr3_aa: CASSLEGSNYGYTF
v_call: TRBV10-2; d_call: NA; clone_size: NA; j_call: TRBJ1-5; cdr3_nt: TGCGCCAGCAGTGCAGGGGATCAGCCCCAGCATTTT; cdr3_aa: CASSAGDQPQHF
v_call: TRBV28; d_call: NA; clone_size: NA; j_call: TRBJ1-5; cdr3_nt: TGTGCCAGCAGCCCCAGGGCTCAGCCCCAGCATTTT; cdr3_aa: CASSPRAQPQHF
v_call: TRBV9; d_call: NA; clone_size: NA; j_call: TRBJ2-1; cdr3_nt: TGTGCCAGCAGCATTGGGGTGGTCGCCTACAATGAGCAGTTCTTC; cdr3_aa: CASSIGVVAYNEQFF
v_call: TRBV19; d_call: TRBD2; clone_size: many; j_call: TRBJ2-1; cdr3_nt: TGTGCCAGTAGTATAACTAGCGGGAGCTATGAGCAGTTCTTC; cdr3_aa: CASSITSGSYEQFF